In this sample, the clone carrying this TCR beta chain turned up a few times. Its cognate antigen is unknown. Study-wide points: Tumor Tregs overlapped most with tumor, then blood, naive CD4+ cells. In terms of TCR gene usage, tumor memory CD4+ T cells clustered together with blood and lymph node memory CD4+ cells, as well as with lymph node naive CD4+ cells.

The CDR3 loop spans 14 amino acids. Trimming took off 3 bases at V and 4 bases at J, with 9 bases between the two ends. Per the germline V gene, CDR1 is KGHSH and CDR2 is LQKENI. In TCRdb, the 5' RACE reads were re-called with MiXCR into one record per CDR3 protein. Of about 55,000 distinct CDR3 sequences in the sample, about a sixth were seen once. The origin of this receptor is a female donor with breast cancer. Material: naive CD4+ T cells sorted from blood. The subset denotes: naive CD4+ T cells, CD4+CD45RA+CD25-. The V and J genes are TRBV18 and TRBJ2-2; no reliable D call. The CDR3 loop reads CASSPPSGTGELFF. The DNA for the CDR3 is TGTGCCAGCTCACCTCCATCGGGCACCGGGGAGCTGTTTTTT.